This passage covers 11 T cell receptor beta chains from one sample sequenced in a study of control samples from healthy donors and cancer patients. Assay used: immunoSEQ multiplex PCR; TCRdb lists only in-frame clones, some missing. Here the sample spans 20,000 to 30,000 clones, almost 85% being singletons. Sample: PBMCs. Source of these receptors: a woman in her sixties or seventies with head and neck cancer.

The chain carries TRBV3-1 (or the pseudogene TRBV3-2) and TRBJ2-4; D unresolved. The germline CDR1 and CDR2 sequences are LGHDT and YNNKEL (reference sequence). The CDR3 loop spans 12 amino acids. Trimming pared 2 bases from V and 12 bases from J, leaving 11 bases between. CDR3 protein: CASSQSINYQYF. CDR3 nucleotides: TGTGCCAGCAGCCAATCCATAAACTATCAGTACTTC.

This clone was detected only once. The rearrangement joins TRBV24-1 to TRBJ2-1; no clear D. There are 13 residues in the CDR3. V was shortened by 9 bases and J by 7 bases, with 15 bases between the two germline ends. Germline CDR1 is KGHDR and CDR2 is SFDVKD. The CDR3 DNA reads as TGTGCCACCGCAGGAATTGGAATGAATGAGCAGTTCTTC. The encoded protein is CATAGIGMNEQFF.

The table lists this clone with a count of one. The chain uses TRBV2 and TRBJ2-2, with D unresolved. Looked up from germline, CDR1 is SNHLY and CDR2 is FYNNEI. Trimming took 6 bases from V and 3 from J, leaving 8 bases between them. The CDR3 is 13 amino acids. CDR3 sequence (DNA): TGTGCCAGCAGGGAGACCCACACCGGGGAGCTGTTTTTT. The encoded protein is CASRETHTGELFF.

The genes are TRBV11-2 and TRBJ2-4, with 8 bases aligning to TRBD2. Germline trimming cut 5 bases from V and 0 bases from J; bases unmatched to any gene: 12. Germline CDR1 is SGHAT and CDR2 is FQNNGV. The CDR3 is 18 residues long. CDR3 residues: CASSLGLVRGLAKNIQYF. The CDR3 DNA sequence: TGTGCCAGCAGCCTGGGACTAGTGAGGGGACTAGCCAAAAACATTCAGTACTTC. The full variable domain, with the rest looked up from reference TRBV11-2 and TRBJ2-4, is EAGVAQSPRYKIIEKRQSVAFWCNPISGHATLYWYQQILGQGPKLLIQFQNNGVVDDSQLPKDRFSAERLKGVDSTLKIQPAKLEDSAVYLCASSLGLVRGLAKNIQYFGAGTRLSVL.

This clone was seen once. The chain is built from TRBV2 and TRBJ1-1; the D is unclear. The V gene lost 4 bases and the J gene lost 2 bases, with 8 bases spanning the gap. This CDR3 has 13 amino acids. Germline V gene data show CDR1 as SNHLY and CDR2 as FYNNEI. This chain's CDR3 is CASSVEVNTEAFF. CDR3 nucleotides: TGTGCCAGCAGTGTGGAGGTTAACACTGAAGCTTTCTTT.

CDR3 in amino acids: CASSPRWGYVGELFF. The CDR3 bases are TGTGCCAGCAGCCCCAGGTGGGGGTACGTCGGGGAGCTGTTTTTT. This chain uses TRBV7-8 with TRBJ2-2; D could derive from TRBD1 or TRBD2 (5 bases each). The CDR3 is 15 residues long. The germline gives CDR1 SGHVS, CDR2 FQNEAQ. The V end was cut by 5 bases, the J end by 7 bases, with 17 bases between.

Of note for this clone: The junction differs from germline at one of its ends, possibly a read error. The V and J genes are TRBV7-2 and TRBJ2-7; the match to TRBD2 covers 16 bases. There are 13 residues in the CDR3. Germline V CDR1 and CDR2: SGHTA, FQGNSA. The CDR3 DNA reads as TGTGCCAGCAGCTTGGGACTAGCGGGAGGGCCGGAGTTC. This sequence encodes CASSLGLAGGPEF.

This sequence joins TRBV24-1 and TRBJ2-1; TRBD2 aligns across 9 bases. The V gene's germline CDR1 is KGHDR and CDR2 SFDVKD. Trimming cost V 3 bases and J 7 bases; bases outside gene matches: 9. This CDR3 is 16 amino acids long. CDR3 bases: TGTGCCACCAGTGATGATCGCGGGAGGGGAGATAATGAGCAGTTCTTC. It specifies CATSDDRGRGDNEQFF.

The chain uses TRBV5-4 and TRBJ2-5; 10 bases line up with TRBD2. The V segment lost 0 bases and the J segment 2 bases; nucleotides outside the gene matches: 4. The germline gives CDR1 SGHNT, CDR2 YYREEE (reference sequence). The length of the CDR3 is 16 residues. The CDR3 protein is CASSLGGLAKQETQYF. The CDR3 coding sequence is TGTGCCAGCAGCTTGGGGGGACTAGCGAAGCAAGAGACCCAGTACTTC. The full variable domain, with the rest looked up from reference TRBV5-4 and TRBJ2-5, is ETGVTQSPTHLIKTRGQQVTLRCSSQSGHNTVSWYQQALGQGPQFIFQYYREEENGRGNFPPRFSGLQFPNYSSELNVNALELDDSALYLCASSLGGLAKQETQYFGPGTRLLVL.

This clone has just a few counts. This chain uses TRBV4-2 with TRBJ2-5, with TRBD2 as a possible D gene (6 bases). CDR3 size: 15 residues. Trimming left V 0 bases short and J 2 bases short, with 10 bases between. Germline V CDR1 and CDR2: LGHNA, YNFKEQ. The CDR3 loop reads CASSQDGGLQETQYF. The CDR3 DNA is TGTGCCAGCAGCCAAGATGGTGGACTACAAGAGACCCAGTACTTC.

This chain uses TRBV27 with TRBJ2-1, with 7 bases that match TRBD1. CDR1 is MNHEY, CDR2 SMNVEV, per germline (reference sequence). The CDR3 is 15 amino acids. V shed 6 bases and J 5 bases; nucleotides not matched to a gene: 10. Here the CDR3 reads CASRNAGTANNEQFF. For the CDR3, the DNA is TGTGCCAGCAGAAATGCCGGGACAGCCAACAATGAGCAGTTCTTC.